The subject of this entry is one T cell receptor beta chain. This record comes from a study of control samples from healthy donors and cancer patients. The table came from immunoSEQ multiplex PCR; TCRdb's copy has only in-frame clones and leaves some out. Of 65,000 to 90,000 clones in the sample, about nine tenths are singletons; the top ten hold about 9.9%. The CDR3 totals 16 residues. The V gene's germline CDR1 is MNHEY and CDR2 SMNVEV (reference sequence). V lost 5 bases and J 0 bases, leaving 13 bases between the germline ends. The V gene is TRBV27, the J gene TRBJ1-4, with a possible D match to TRBD1 (6 bases). The specimen sequenced was PBMCs. The TCR was taken from a woman between 45 and 65 years old with colorectal cancer. The CDR3 sequence: CASSRDNLATNEKLFF. In DNA, the CDR3 is TGTGCCAGCAGTCGGGACAATTTAGCAACTAATGAAAAACTGTTTTTT.